A single TCR beta chain is shown here with its context. The antigen is not known. The data stem from a study of T cells in Graves' hyperthyroidism and ophthalmopathy. Study-wide results and limits: A median roughly six months before onset, the model predicted ophthalmopathy. Most clonotypes that expanded in the thyroid above 0.001 also showed up in blood.

Germline values: CDR1 MNHNS, CDR2 SASEGT. V lost 8 bases, J lost 3 bases, and 13 bases stayed unmatched. The CDR3 has 16 amino acids. Amplified TCR beta CDR3 regions came from RNA transcripts. First-round RT-PCR with HTBI primers amplified the TCR CDR3 region. Via MiXCR, TCRdb re-called the multiplex PCR reads, giving one row per CDR3 protein. The top ten clones hold 13% to 15% of a sample with approximately 430,000 distinct CDR3 sequences, less than 20% of them seen once. The clonotype originates from a woman aged 18-30 years with Graves' hyperthyroidism. The chain has TRBV6-1 and TRBJ2-3; 8 bases match TRBD1. Sequencing used blood. The chain's CDR3 is CASLSWGDRITDTQYF. For the CDR3, the DNA is TGTGCCAGCTTATCCTGGGGGGACAGGATTACAGATACGCAGTATTTT.